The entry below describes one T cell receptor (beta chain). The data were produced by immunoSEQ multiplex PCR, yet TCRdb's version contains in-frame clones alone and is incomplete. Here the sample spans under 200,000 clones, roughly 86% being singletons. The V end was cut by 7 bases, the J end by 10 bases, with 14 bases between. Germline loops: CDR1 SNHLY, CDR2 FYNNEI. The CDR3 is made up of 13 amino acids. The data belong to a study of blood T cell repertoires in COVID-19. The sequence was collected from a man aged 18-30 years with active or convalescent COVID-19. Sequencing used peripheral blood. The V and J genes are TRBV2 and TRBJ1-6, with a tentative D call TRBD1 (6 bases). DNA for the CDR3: TGTGCCAGCAAACTGGGGGCTGGGTCACCCCTCCACTTT. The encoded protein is CASKLGAGSPLHF.